This T cell receptor (beta chain) was retrieved from a study of identifying expanded T cells in peripheral blood. Study-wide points: Approximately 1.2 clones differed between technical replicates, versus approximately 17 and 20 over time. Variance in clone template counts between approximately two-week samples significantly increased with total template count across all healthy donors.

Notes on this clone: No antigen is known for it.

The germline V gene has CDR1 MNHEY and CDR2 SVGAGI. This CDR3 has 15 amino acids. V was cut by 6 bases and J by 0 bases, with 11 bases left in between. No infections or other immune events were documented during collection. TCRdb keeps only in-frame clones here, not all; method: immunoSEQ multiplex PCR. Of about 81,000 clones detected, 80% to 85% appear once; the ten largest clones hold about 20%. This chain links TRBV6-5 with TRBJ1-4; D remains ambiguous. The sequencing input was blood. This receptor was identified in a person aged 18 to 75 in good health. This chain's CDR3 is CASSSGTATNEKLFF. The CDR3 bases are TGTGCCAGCAGCTCCGGCACAGCAACTAATGAAAAACTGTTTTTT.